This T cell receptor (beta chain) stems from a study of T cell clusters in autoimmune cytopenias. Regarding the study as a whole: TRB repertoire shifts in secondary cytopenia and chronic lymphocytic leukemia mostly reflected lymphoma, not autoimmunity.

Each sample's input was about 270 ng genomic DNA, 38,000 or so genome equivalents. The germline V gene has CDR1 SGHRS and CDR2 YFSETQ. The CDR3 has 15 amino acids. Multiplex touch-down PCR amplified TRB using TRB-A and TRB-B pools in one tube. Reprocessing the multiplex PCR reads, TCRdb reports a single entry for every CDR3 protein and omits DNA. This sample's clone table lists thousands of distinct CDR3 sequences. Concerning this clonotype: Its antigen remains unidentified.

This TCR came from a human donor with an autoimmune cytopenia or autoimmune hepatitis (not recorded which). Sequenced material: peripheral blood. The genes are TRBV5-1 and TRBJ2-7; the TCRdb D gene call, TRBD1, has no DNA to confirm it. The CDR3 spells CASSPTGGSSYEQYF.